The clone carrying this TCR beta chain has more than one count but fewer than ten. What it recognizes is unknown. The CDR3 length is 16 residues. In germline, CDR1 is MNHNS, CDR2 SASEGT. The ends were cut back, 4 bases at V and 2 bases at J, with 17 bases in the middle. TCRdb's copy holds only in-frame clones and misses some; the assay was immunoSEQ multiplex PCR. The table shows around 57,000 clones, with approximately 86% occurring only once. Specified time point: cycle 4 day 1 (C4D1), after 5 to 7 weeks of nivolumab. Every one of the patients relapsed after autologous stem cell transplantation (brentuximab vedotin exposure was variable). The data are from a study of PD-1 blockade in classical Hodgkin lymphoma. Study results and limitations: Baseline diversity was lower in partial responders and progressors than complete responders.

The source was peripheral blood mononuclear cells (PBMCs), collected before the fourth cycle of nivolumab. The receptor's source is a human donor with classical Hodgkin lymphoma. The chain combines TRBV6-1 with TRBJ1-1; D might be TRBD1 (5 bases). CDR3 sequence reads: CASSAGWQGKNTEAFF. As DNA, the CDR3 is TGTGCCAGCAGTGCCGGGTGGCAGGGCAAAAACACTGAAGCTTTCTTT.